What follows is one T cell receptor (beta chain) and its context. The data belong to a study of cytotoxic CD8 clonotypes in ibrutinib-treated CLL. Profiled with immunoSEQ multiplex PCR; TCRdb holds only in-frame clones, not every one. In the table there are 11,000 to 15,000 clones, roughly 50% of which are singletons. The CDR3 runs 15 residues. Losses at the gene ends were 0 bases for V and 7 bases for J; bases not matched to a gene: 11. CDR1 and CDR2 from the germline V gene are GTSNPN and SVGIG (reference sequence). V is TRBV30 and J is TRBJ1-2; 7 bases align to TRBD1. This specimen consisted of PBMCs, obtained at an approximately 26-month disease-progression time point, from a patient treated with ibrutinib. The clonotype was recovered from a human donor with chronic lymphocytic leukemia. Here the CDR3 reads CAWSVDSAGGGGYTF. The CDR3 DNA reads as TGTGCCTGGAGTGTTGATTCAGCAGGGGGTGGTGGCTACACCTTC.